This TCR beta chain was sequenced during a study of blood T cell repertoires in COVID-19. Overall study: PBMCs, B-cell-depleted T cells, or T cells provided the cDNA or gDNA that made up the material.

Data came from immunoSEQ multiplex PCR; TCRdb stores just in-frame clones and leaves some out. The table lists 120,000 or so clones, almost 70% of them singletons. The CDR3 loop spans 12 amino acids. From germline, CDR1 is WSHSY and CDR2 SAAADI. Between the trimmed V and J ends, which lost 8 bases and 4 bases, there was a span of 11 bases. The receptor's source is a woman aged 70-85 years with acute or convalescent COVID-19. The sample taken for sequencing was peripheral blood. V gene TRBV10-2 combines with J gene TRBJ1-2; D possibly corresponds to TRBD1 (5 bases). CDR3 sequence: CASSDSRYGYTF. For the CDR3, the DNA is TGCGCCAGCTCCGACAGTCGCTATGGCTACACCTTC.